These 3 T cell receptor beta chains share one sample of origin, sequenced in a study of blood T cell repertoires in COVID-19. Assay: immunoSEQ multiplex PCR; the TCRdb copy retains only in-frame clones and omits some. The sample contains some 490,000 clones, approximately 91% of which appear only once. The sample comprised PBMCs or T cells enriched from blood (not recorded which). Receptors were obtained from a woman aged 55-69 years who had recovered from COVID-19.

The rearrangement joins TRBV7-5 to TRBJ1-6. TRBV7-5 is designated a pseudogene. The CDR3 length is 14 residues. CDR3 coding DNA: TGTGCCAGAAGTGGAGGGAAGATTAATTCACCCCTCCACTTT. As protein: CARSGGKINSPLHF.

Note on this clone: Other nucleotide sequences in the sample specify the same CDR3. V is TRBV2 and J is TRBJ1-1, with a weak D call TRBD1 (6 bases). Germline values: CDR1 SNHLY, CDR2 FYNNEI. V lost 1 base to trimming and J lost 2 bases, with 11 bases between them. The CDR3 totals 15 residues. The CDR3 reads CASSEVGRGNTEAFF. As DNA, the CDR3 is TGTGCCAGCAGTGAAGTGGGCAGGGGAAACACTGAAGCTTTCTTT.

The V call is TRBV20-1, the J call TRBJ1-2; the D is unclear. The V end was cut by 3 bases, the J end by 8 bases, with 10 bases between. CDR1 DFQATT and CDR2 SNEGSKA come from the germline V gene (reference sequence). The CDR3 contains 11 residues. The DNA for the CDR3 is TGCAGTGCTAGTCGAACCGGGGGCTACACCTTC. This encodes CSASRTGGYTF.